Sequencing of this TCR beta chain was carried out in a study of shared T cell receptors in the human thymus. Sequencing was performed with immunoSEQ multiplex PCR; in TCRdb, only in-frame clones are kept and a portion is missing. This table has some 760,000 clones, 80% to 90% appearing once. Germline CDR1 and CDR2: MNHNS and SASEGT. The CDR3 length is 15 residues. Trimming removed 2 bases from V and 0 bases from J, with 8 bases in between. This sample was shared with a second study, whose subject was human thymus T cells.

V is TRBV6-1 and J is TRBJ1-5; no definite D call. This receptor was identified in a girl under three years old with a congenital heart defect. Sequencing was carried out using thymocytes. As DNA, the CDR3 is TGTGCCAGCAGTGAAACAGACTATAGCAATCAGCCCCAGCATTTT. Translating gives CASSETDYSNQPQHF.